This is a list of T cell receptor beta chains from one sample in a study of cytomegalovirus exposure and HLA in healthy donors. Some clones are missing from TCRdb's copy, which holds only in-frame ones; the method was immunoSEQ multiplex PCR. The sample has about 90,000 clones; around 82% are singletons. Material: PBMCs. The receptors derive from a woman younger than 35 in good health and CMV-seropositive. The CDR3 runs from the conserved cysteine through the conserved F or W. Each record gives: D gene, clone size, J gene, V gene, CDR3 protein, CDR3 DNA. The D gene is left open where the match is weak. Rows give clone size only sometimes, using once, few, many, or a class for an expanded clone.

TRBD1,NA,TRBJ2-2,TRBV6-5,CASTPGQGFGELFF,TGTGCCAGCACCCCGGGACAGGGCTTTGGGGAGCTGTTTTTT
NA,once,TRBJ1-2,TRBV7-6,CASSLGGAYGYTF,TGTGCCAGCAGCTTAGGGGGCGCCTATGGCTACACCTTC
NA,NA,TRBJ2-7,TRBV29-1,CSVGTDYEQYF,TGCAGCGTTGGGACAGACTACGAGCAGTACTTC
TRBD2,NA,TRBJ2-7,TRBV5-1,CASSSLPSGGSNEQYF,TGCGCCAGCAGCTCCCTCCCTAGCGGGGGTAGTAACGAGCAGTACTTC
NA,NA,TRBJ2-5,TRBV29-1,CSVEIGGHQETQYF,TGCAGCGTTGAAATAGGTGGGCACCAAGAGACCCAGTACTTC
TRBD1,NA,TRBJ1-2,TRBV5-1,CASSSGQAQLYGYTF,TGCGCCAGCAGCTCCGGACAGGCCCAGCTCTATGGCTACACCTTC
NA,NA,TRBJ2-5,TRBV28,CASSPYKETQYF,TGTGCCAGCAGTCCGTATAAAGAGACCCAGTACTTC
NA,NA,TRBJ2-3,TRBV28,CASSLPVSSTDTQYF,TGTGCCAGCAGTTTACCGGTCTCTAGCACAGATACGCAGTATTTT
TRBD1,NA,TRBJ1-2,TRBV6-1,CASSEETGGGYGYTF,TGTGCCAGCAGTGAAGAGACAGGGGGGGGGTATGGCTACACCTTC
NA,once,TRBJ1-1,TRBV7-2,CASSLSPGRDTEAFF,TGTGCCAGCAGCTTATCCCCCGGGAGGGACACTGAAGCTTTCTTT
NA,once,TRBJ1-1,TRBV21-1,CASSKGQVRRNTEAFF,TGTGCCAGCAGCAAAGGACAGGTAAGGAGGAACACTGAAGCTTTCTTT
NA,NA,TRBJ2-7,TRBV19,CASSIDPGAVLYEQYF,TGTGCCAGTAGTATAGATCCAGGGGCGGTCCTCTACGAGCAGTACTTC
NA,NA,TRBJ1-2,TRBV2,CASSEGGSYGYTF,TGTGCCAGCAGTGAAGGGGGCAGCTATGGCTACACCTTC
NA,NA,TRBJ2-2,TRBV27,CASSLAVNPGELFF,TGTGCCAGCAGTTTAGCGGTCAACCCAGGGGAGCTGTTTTTT
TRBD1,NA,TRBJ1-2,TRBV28,CASRRGQENYGYTF,TGTGCCAGCAGGCGGGGACAGGAAAACTATGGCTACACCTTC
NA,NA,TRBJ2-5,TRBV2,CASTMEETQYF,TGTGCCAGCACTATGGAGGAGACCCAGTACTTC
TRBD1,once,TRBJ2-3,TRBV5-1,CASSPAGQGSTDTQYF,TGCGCCAGCAGCCCGGCCGGACAGGGGAGCACAGATACGCAGTATTTT
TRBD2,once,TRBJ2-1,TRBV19,CASQVGGVTYNEQFF,TGTGCCAGCCAAGTGGGGGGGGTTACCTACAATGAGCAGTTCTTC
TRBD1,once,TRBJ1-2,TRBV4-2,CASSQDVGDRGGNYGYTF,TGTGCCAGCAGCCAAGATGTGGGAGACAGGGGTGGTAACTATGGCTACACCTTC
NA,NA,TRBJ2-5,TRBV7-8,CASSLAIGSGVTQYF,TGTGCCAGCAGCTTAGCAATAGGCTCTGGAGTGACCCAGTACTTC
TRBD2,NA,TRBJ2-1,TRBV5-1,CASSIGVGGGGEQFF,TGCGCCAGCAGCATTGGAGTCGGCGGGGGGGGCGAGCAGTTCTTC
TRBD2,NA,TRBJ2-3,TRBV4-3,CASSQRGGPTDTQYF,TGCGCCAGCAGCCAACGGGGGGGTCCCACAGATACGCAGTATTTT
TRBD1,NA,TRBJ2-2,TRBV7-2,CASSSTGTANTGELFF,TGTGCCAGCAGCTCAACCGGGACAGCTAACACCGGGGAGCTGTTTTTT
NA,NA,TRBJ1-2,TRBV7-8,CASSSAGVGYGYTF,TGTGCCAGCAGCTCGGCAGGGGTGGGCTATGGCTACACCTTC
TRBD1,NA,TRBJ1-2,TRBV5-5,CASSFGTEPSYGYTF,TGTGCCAGCAGCTTCGGGACAGAGCCTTCCTATGGCTACACCTTC
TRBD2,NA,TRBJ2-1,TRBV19,CASTRTDGLAGGRYEQFF,TGTGCCAGTACCCGAACCGACGGACTAGCGGGGGGGCGATATGAGCAGTTCTTC
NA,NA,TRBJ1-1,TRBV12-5,CASGLVDRLLNTEAFF,TGTGCTAGTGGTTTGGTAGACAGGCTGTTGAACACTGAAGCTTTCTTT
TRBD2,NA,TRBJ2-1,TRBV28,CASRKPRRGGTEQFF,TGTGCCAGCAGGAAGCCCCGGCGGGGAGGGACTGAGCAGTTCTTC